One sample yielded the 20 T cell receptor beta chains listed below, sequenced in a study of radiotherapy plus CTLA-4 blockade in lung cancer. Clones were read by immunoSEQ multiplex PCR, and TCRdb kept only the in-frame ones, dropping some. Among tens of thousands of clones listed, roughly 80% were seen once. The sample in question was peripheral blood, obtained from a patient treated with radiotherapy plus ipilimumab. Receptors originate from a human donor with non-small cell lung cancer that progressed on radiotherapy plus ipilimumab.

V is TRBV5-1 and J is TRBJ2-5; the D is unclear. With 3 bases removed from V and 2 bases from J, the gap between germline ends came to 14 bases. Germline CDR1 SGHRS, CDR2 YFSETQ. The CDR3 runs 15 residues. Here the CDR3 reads CASSSTGSAQETQYF. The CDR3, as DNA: TGCGCCAGCAGCTCAACCGGTAGTGCTCAAGAGACCCAGTACTTC.

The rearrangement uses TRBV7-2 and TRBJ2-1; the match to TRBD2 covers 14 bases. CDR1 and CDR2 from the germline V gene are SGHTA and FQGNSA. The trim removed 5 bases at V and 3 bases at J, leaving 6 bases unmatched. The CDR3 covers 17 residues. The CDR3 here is CASSTGTSGSFYNEQFF. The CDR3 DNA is TGTGCCAGCAGCACAGGGACTAGCGGGAGCTTCTACAATGAGCAGTTCTTC.

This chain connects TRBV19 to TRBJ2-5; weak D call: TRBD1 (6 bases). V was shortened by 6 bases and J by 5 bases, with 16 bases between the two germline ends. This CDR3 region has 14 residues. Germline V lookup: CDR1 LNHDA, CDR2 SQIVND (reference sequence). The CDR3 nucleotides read TGTGCCAGTAGAGGCAGGGGACCCGGGGAGACCCAGTACTTC. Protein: CASRGRGPGETQYF.

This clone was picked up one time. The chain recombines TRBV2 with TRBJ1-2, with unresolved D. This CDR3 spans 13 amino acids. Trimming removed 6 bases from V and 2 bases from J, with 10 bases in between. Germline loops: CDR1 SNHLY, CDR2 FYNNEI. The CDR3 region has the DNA TGTGCCAGCAGCTACAGCCAGAACTATGGCTACACCTTC. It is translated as CASSYSQNYGYTF.

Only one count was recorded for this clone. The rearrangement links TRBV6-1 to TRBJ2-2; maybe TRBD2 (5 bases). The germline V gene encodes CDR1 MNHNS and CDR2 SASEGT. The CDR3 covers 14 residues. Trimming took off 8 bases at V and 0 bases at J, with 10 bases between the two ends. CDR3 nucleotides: TGTGCCAGCTCGGGGTTCGCGAACACCGGGGAGCTGTTTTTT. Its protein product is CASSGFANTGELFF.

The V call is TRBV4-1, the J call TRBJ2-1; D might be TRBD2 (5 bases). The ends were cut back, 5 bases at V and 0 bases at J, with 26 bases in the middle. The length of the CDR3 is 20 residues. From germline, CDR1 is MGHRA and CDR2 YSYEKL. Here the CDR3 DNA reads TGCGCCAGCAGCACCCCCTCGGGGAGTGTGGCGAAAGTCTCCTACAATGAGCAGTTCTTC. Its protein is CASSTPSGSVAKVSYNEQFF.

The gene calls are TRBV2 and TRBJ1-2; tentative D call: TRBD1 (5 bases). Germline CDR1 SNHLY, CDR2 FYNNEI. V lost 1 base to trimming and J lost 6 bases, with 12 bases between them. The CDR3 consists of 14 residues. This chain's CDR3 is CASSEGGGVDGYTF. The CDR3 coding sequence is TGTGCCAGCAGTGAAGGGGGGGGAGTAGATGGCTACACCTTC.

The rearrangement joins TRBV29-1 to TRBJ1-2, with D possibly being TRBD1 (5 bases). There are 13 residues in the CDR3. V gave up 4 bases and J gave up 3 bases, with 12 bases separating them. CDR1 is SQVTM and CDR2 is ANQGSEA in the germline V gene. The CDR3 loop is CSVGGVGDYGYTF. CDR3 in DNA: TGCAGCGTTGGCGGAGTGGGGGACTATGGCTACACCTTC.

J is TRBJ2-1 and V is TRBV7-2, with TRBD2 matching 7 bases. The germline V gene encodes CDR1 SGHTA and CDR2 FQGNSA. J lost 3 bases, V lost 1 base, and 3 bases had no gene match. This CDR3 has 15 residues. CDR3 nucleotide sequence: TGTGCCAGCAGCTTAGGGGGAGGGTACTACAATGAGCAGTTCTTC. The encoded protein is CASSLGGGYYNEQFF. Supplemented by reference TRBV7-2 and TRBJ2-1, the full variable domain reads GAGVSQSPSNKVTEKGKDVELRCDPISGHTALYWYRQSLGQGLEFLIYFQGNSAPDKSGLPSDRFSAERTGGSVSTLTIQRTQQEDSAVYLCASSLGGGYYNEQFFGPGTRLTVL.

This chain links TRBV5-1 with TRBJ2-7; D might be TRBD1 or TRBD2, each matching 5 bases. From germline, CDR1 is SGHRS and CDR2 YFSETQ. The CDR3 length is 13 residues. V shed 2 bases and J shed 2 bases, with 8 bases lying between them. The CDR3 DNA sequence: TGCGCCAGCAGCTTCGGGACGACCTACGAGCAGTACTTC. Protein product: CASSFGTTYEQYF.

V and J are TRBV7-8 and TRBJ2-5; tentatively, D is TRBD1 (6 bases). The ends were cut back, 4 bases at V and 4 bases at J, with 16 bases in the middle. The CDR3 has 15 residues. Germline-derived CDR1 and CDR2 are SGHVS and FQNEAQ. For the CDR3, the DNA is TGTGCCAGCAGCTCGAACCTCGTAGGGGGAGAGACCCAGTACTTC. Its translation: CASSSNLVGGETQYF.

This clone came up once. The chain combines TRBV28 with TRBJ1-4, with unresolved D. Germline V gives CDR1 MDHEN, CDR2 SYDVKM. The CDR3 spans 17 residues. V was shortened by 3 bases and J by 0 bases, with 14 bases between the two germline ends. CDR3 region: CASSFPLSLTTNEKLFF. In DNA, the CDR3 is TGTGCCAGCAGTTTCCCTCTGTCGTTAACAACTAATGAAAAACTGTTTTTT.

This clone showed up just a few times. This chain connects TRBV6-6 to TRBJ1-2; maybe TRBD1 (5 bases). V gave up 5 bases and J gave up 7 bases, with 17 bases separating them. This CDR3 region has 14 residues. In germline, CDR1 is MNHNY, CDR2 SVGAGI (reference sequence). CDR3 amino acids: CASSATGTTGGYTF. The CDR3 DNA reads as TGTGCCAGCAGTGCTACCGGGACGACGGGTGGCTACACCTTC.

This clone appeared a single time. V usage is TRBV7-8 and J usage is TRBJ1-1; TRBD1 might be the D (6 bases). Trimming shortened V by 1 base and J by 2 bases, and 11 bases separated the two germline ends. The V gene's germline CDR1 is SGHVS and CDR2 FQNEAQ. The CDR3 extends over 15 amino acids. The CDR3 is CASSLDLGANTEAFF. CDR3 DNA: TGTGCCAGCAGCTTAGACTTGGGGGCAAACACTGAAGCTTTCTTT. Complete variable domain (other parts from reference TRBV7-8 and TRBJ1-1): GAGVSQSPRYKVAKRGQDVALRCDPISGHVSLFWYQQALGQGPEFLTYFQNEAQLDKSGLPSDRFFAERPEGSVSTLKIQRTQQEDSAVYLCASSLDLGANTEAFFGQGTRLTVV.

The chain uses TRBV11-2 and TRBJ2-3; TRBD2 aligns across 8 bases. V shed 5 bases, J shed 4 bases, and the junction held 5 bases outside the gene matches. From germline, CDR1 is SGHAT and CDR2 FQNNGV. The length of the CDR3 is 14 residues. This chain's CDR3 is CASSIAGTSDTQYF. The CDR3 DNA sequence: TGTGCCAGCAGCATAGCGGGGACCTCAGATACGCAGTATTTT.

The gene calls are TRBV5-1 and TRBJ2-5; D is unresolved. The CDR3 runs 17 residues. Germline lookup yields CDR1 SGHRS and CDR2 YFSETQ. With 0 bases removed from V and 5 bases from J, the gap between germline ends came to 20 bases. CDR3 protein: CASSLVFASPDAETQYF. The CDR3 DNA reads TGCGCCAGCAGCTTGGTATTCGCCAGCCCGGACGCGGAGACCCAGTACTTC.

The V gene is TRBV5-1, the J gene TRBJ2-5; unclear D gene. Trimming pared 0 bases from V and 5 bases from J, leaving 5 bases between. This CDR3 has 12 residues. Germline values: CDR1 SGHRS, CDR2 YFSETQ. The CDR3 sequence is CASSLGAETQYF. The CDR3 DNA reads TGCGCCAGCAGCTTGGGGGCGGAGACCCAGTACTTC. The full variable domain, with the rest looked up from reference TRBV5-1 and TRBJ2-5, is KAGVTQTPRYLIKTRGQQVTLSCSPISGHRSVSWYQQTPGQGLQFLFEYFSETQRNKGNFPGRFSGRQFSNSRSEMNVSTLELGDSALYLCASSLGAETQYFGPGTRLLVL.

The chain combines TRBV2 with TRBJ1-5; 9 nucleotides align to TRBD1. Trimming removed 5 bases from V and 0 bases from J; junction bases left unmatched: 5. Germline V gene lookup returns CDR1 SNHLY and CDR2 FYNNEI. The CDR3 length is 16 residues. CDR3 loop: CASSKTGGLSNQPQHF. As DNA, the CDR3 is TGTGCCAGCAGTAAGACAGGGGGTCTTAGCAATCAGCCCCAGCATTTT.

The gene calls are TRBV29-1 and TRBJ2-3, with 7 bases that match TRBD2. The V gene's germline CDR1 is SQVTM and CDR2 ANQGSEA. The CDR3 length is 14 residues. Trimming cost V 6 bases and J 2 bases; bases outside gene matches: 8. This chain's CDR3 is CSVGLSGFTDTQYF. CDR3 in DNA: TGCAGCGTGGGTCTTAGCGGGTTCACAGATACGCAGTATTTT.

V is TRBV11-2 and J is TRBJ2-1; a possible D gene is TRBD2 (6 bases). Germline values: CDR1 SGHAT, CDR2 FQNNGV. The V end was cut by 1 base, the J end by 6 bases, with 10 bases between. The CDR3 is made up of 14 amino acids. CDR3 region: CASSLASGGNEQFF. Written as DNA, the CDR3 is TGTGCCAGCAGCTTAGCCTCCGGGGGCAATGAGCAGTTCTTC.